These 14 T cell receptor beta chains share one sample of origin, sequenced in a study of T cells in Graves' hyperthyroidism and ophthalmopathy (dated by TCRdb to the late 2010s). The method was multiplex PCR. The instrument was an Illumina HiSeq 2000. Amplification of TCR beta CDR3 regions was carried out from RNA transcripts. A first-round RT-PCR of the TCR CDR3 used the HTBI primer set with the Qiagen OneStep RT-PCR kit. The public reads were quality trimmed at Q25 with fastp and then assembled into clones with MiXCR by TCRdb, keeping productive beta chains. Duplicate CDR3 protein sequences are folded into a single record with the most common DNA and genes. The sample table holds about 610,000 distinct CDR3 sequences, of which about a sixth were seen once. The ten top clones hold roughly 3% of the sample. Source material: blood. The receptors stem from a woman aged 35 to 49 with Graves' ophthalmopathy.

This clonotype was counted between two and nine times. V is TRBV6-1 and J is TRBJ2-1; D remains unclear. V lost 6 bases, J lost 6 bases, and 18 bases lay in between. In germline, CDR1 is MNHNS, CDR2 SASEGT. CDR3 length equals 15 residues. The CDR3 DNA reads as TGTGCCAGCAGCCTGGGGTTGATGGCGGCCAATGAGCAGTTCTTC. As protein: CASSLGLMAANEQFF.

This clonotype was recorded many times. The chain recombines TRBV18 with TRBJ1-6, with unresolved D. Trimming took off 6 bases at V and 4 bases at J, with 4 bases between the two ends. There are 12 residues in the CDR3. Germline loops: CDR1 KGHSH, CDR2 LQKENI. Here the CDR3 DNA reads TGTGCCAGCTCGTCATATAATTCACCCCTCCACTTT. Its protein product is CASSSYNSPLHF. The entire variable domain, with the rest obtained from reference TRBV18 and TRBJ1-6, is as follows: NAGVMQNPRHLVRRRGQEARLRCSPMKGHSHVYWYRQLPEEGLKFMVYLQKENIIDESGMPKERFSAEFPKEGPSILRIQQVVRGDSAAYFCASSSYNSPLHFGNGTRLTVT.

This clonotype was observed a few times. This rearrangement joins TRBV27 to TRBJ1-4; no clear D gene. CDR1 is MNHEY and CDR2 is SMNVEV in the germline V gene (reference sequence). The CDR3 is 14 amino acids. V lost 5 bases and J 4 bases, leaving 11 bases between the germline ends. The CDR3 is CASSPDGLNEKLFF. The CDR3 DNA sequence: TGTGCCAGCAGTCCTGACGGTCTTAATGAAAAACTGTTTTTT.

This clonotype was seen many times. V and J are TRBV3-1 and TRBJ1-5; TRBD1 might be the D (5 bases). The CDR3 has 16 residues. Germline V gene sequence: CDR1 LGHDT, CDR2 YNNKEL (reference sequence). V lost 0 bases, J lost 0 bases, and 9 bases lay in between. CDR3 protein: CASSQDYGGSNQPQHF. The CDR3 region has the DNA TGTGCCAGCAGCCAAGATTACGGGGGTAGCAATCAGCCCCAGCATTTT.

The table lists this clonotype with many counts. The V call is TRBV6-2 or TRBV6-3, the J call TRBJ2-3; D is ambiguous. V lost 0 bases and J lost 0, with 4 bases in between. The CDR3 is 14 amino acids. Germline V gene sequence: CDR1 MNHEY, CDR2 SVGEGT. CDR3 amino acids: CASSYSTSTDTQYF. As DNA, the CDR3 is TGTGCCAGCAGTTACTCGACAAGCACAGATACGCAGTATTTT.

The genes are TRBV19 and TRBJ2-3; possible D gene TRBD2, 5 bases. This CDR3 is 16 amino acids long. The V gene lost 0 bases and the J gene lost 0 bases, with 10 bases spanning the gap. Germline values: CDR1 LNHDA, CDR2 SQIVND (reference sequence). DNA for the CDR3: TGTGCCAGTAGTATAGATCTGGGGAGAAGCACAGATACGCAGTATTTT. It codes for CASSIDLGRSTDTQYF. Complete variable domain (other parts from reference TRBV19 and TRBJ2-3): DGGITQSPKYLFRKEGQNVTLSCEQNLNHDAMYWYRQDPGQGLRLIYYSQIVNDFQKGDIAEGYSVSREKKESFPLTVTSAQKNPTAFYLCASSIDLGRSTDTQYFGPGTRLTVL.

This clonotype was detected a few times. The chain has TRBV7-6 and TRBJ1-1; D is unresolved. Germline assignment: CDR1 SGHVS and CDR2 FNYEAQ. There are 13 residues in the CDR3. Trimming took off 2 bases at V and 4 bases at J, with 8 bases between the two ends. CDR3 sequence reads: CASSLKEGTEAFF. The CDR3 DNA reads as TGTGCCAGCAGCTTAAAAGAAGGCACTGAAGCTTTCTTT.

This clonotype was observed a single time. A much larger clone differs from this one at a single base, so this may be a read error. The CDR3 does not end in the conserved phenylalanine or tryptophan, so this is likely a read error. V gene TRBV6-1 combines with J gene TRBJ1-5, with D possibly matching TRBD1 (6 bases). V lost 6 bases to trimming and J lost 2 bases, with 14 bases between them. The germline gives CDR1 MNHNS, CDR2 SASEGT. The CDR3 runs to 15 residues. CDR3 in DNA: TGTGCCAGCAGACCCGACAGGACGGGCAATCAGCCCCAGCATCTT. It encodes CASRPDRTGNQPQHL.

The sample holds many counts of this clonotype. The chain links TRBV20-1 to TRBJ1-1; maybe TRBD1 (5 bases). V was trimmed by 6 bases and J by 3 bases, leaving 20 bases between them. The CDR3 runs to 15 residues. The germline CDR1 and CDR2 sequences are DFQATT and SNEGSKA (reference sequence). In nucleotides, the CDR3 is TGCAGTGCCACACATATAGCTGGGGGTTACACTGAAGCTTTCTTT. This gives the protein CSATHIAGGYTEAFF.

The chain recombines TRBV7-2 with TRBJ1-4; possible D gene TRBD1, 6 bases. Deletions cut 0 bases from V and 7 bases from J, with 9 bases between. Germline V gives CDR1 SGHTA, CDR2 FQGNSA. The CDR3 totals 14 residues. The CDR3 region is CASSLAGASEKLFF. The CDR3 nucleotides are TGTGCCAGCAGCTTAGCGGGGGCGAGTGAAAAACTGTTTTTT.

This clonotype came up a few times. The rearrangement uses TRBV24-1 and TRBJ2-1, with D unclear. This CDR3 has 13 amino acids. V was trimmed by 4 bases and J by 7 bases, leaving 10 bases between them. CDR1 KGHDR and CDR2 SFDVKD come from the germline V gene. The DNA of the CDR3 is TGTGCCACCAGTGAACCTCTAAGGAATGAGCAGTTCTTC. Protein sequence: CATSEPLRNEQFF.

The chain couples TRBV3-1 to TRBJ2-2; TRBD2 matches 7 bases. The V and J ends lost 1 base and 5 bases, in that order; junction bases with no gene match: 4. The CDR3 has 15 amino acids. From germline, CDR1 is LGHDT and CDR2 YNNKEL (reference sequence). The CDR3 reads CASSQGTGGTGELFF. For the CDR3, the DNA is TGTGCCAGCAGCCAAGGGACCGGGGGGACCGGGGAGCTGTTTTTT.

This clonotype was detected a few times. V is TRBV5-1 and J is TRBJ2-7; no reliable D call. Germline V gives CDR1 SGHRS, CDR2 YFSETQ. This CDR3 has 13 amino acids. V was cut by 2 bases and J by 2 bases, with 8 bases left in between. CDR3 in DNA: TGCGCCAGCAGCTTTTATCCCGCCTACGAGCAGTACTTC. Residues: CASSFYPAYEQYF.

This clonotype has at least ten counts. V usage is TRBV11-2 and J usage is TRBJ2-3; 9 bases are shared with TRBD2. CDR1 and CDR2 from the germline V gene are SGHAT and FQNNGV. The V gene end was trimmed by 6 bases and the J gene end by 5 bases; junction bases not matched to a gene: 15. The CDR3 runs to 17 residues. CDR3 nucleotides: TGTGCCAGCAGTTTTGCCCTTAGCGGGAGCGGGGGAGATACGCAGTATTTT. Its protein is CASSFALSGSGGDTQYF. Looking up the rest from reference TRBV11-2 and TRBJ2-3 gives the full variable domain: EAGVAQSPRYKIIEKRQSVAFWCNPISGHATLYWYQQILGQGPKLLIQFQNNGVVDDSQLPKDRFSAERLKGVDSTLKIQPAKLEDSAVYLCASSFALSGSGGDTQYFGPGTRLTVL.